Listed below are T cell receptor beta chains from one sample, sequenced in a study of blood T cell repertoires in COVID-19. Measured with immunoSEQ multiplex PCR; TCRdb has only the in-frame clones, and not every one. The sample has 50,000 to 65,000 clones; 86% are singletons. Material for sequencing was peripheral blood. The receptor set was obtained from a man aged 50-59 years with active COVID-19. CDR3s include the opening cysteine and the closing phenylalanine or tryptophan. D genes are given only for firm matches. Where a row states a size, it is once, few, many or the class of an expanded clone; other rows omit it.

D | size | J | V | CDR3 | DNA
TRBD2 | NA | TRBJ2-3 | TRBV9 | CASSESSGEATSTDTQYF | TGTGCCAGCAGCGAGTCTAGCGGGGAAGCTACTAGCACAGATACGCAGTATTTT
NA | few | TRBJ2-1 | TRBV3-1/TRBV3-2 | CASSDTATDYNEQFF | TGTGCCAGCAGCGATACGGCGACAGACTACAATGAGCAGTTCTTC
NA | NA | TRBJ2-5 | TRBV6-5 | CASSRTVQETQYF | TGTGCCAGCTCTCGGACTGTTCAAGAGACCCAGTACTTC
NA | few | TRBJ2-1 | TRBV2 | CASRSAEYRNEQFF | TGTGCCAGCAGGAGTGCGGAGTATAGGAATGAGCAGTTCTTC
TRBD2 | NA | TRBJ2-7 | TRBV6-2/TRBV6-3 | CASSYSGGASYEQYF | TGTGCCAGCAGTTACAGCGGGGGGGCGTCATACGAGCAGTACTTC
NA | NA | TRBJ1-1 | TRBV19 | CASSNGQTEAFF | TGTGCCAGTAGTAACGGACAGACTGAAGCTTTCTTT
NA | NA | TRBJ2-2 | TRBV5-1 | CASSSGRGDANTGELFF | TGCGCCAGCAGCTCCGGAAGGGGCGACGCGAACACCGGGGAGCTGTTTTTT
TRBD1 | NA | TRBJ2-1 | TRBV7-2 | CASSQGVSYNEQFF | TGTGCCAGCAGCCAGGGGGTTTCCTACAATGAGCAGTTCTTC
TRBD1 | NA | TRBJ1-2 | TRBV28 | CASSLWAGGNYGYTF | TGTGCCAGCAGTTTATGGGCAGGGGGGAACTATGGCTACACCTTC
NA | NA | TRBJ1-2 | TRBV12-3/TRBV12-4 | CASRWGGYGYTF | TGTGCCAGCAGGTGGGGGGGCTATGGCTACACCTTC
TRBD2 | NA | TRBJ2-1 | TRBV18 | CASSRTSGTQNEQFF | TGTGCCAGCTCCCGGACTAGCGGGACGCAGAATGAGCAGTTCTTC
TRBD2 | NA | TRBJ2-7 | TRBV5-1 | CASSLAGSGSSHEQYF | TGCGCCAGCAGCTTGGCTGGTAGCGGGAGTTCCCACGAGCAGTACTTC
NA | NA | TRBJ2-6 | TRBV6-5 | CASEYRAGANVLTF | TGTGCCAGCGAATACAGGGCTGGGGCCAACGTCCTGACTTTC
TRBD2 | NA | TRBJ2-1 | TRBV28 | CASRRTSSGEQFF | TGTGCCAGCAGAAGGACTAGTTCTGGTGAGCAGTTCTTC
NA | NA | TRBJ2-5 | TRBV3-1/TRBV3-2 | CASSQAVRETQYF | TGTGCCAGCAGCCAAGCGGTCAGGGAGACCCAGTACTTC
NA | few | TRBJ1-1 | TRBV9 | CASSVVRGGYTEAFF | TGTGCCAGCAGCGTAGTTAGGGGGGGTTATACTGAAGCTTTCTTT
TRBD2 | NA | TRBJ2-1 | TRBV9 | CASSTLPGLAGEGEQFF | TGTGCCAGCAGCACCTTGCCGGGACTAGCGGGAGAGGGTGAGCAGTTCTTC
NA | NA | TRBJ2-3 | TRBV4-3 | CASSQLGAAEDTQYF | TGCGCCAGCAGCCAACTTGGAGCGGCCGAAGATACGCAGTATTTT
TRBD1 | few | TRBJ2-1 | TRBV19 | CASNPGTGSGTYNEQFF | TGTGCCAGTAATCCTGGGACAGGTTCGGGCACCTACAATGAGCAGTTCTTC
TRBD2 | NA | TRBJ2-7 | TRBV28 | CASSVRLAGRYEQYF | TGTGCCAGCAGTGTCCGACTAGCGGGGCGTTACGAGCAGTACTTC
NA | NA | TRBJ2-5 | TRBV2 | CASSEESTQETQYF | TGTGCCAGCAGTGAGGAGTCAACCCAAGAGACCCAGTACTTC
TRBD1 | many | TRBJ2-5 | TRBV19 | CASSLKPGQGVFQVYF | TGTGCCAGTAGTCTCAAACCGGGACAGGGAGTTTTCCAGGTCTACTTC
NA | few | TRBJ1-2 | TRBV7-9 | CASSLALTRDGYTF | TGTGCCAGCAGCTTAGCCCTTACTCGGGATGGCTACACCTTC
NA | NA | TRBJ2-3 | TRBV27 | CASSHDSSDTQYF | TGTGCCAGCAGTCATGATAGCTCAGATACGCAGTATTTT
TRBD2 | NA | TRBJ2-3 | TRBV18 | CASSPLAGALDTQYF | TGTGCCAGCTCGCCATTAGCGGGGGCTCTAGATACGCAGTATTTT
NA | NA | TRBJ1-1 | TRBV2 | CASRSHGQLMNTEAFF | TGTGCCAGCAGGTCCCATGGACAGCTCATGAACACTGAAGCTTTCTTT
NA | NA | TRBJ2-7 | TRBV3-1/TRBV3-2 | CASSPDRDFPIYEQYF | TGTGCCAGCAGCCCTGACCGGGACTTCCCCATCTACGAGCAGTACTTC
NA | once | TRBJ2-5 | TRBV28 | CASSFEAGGKETQYF | TGTGCCAGCAGTTTTGAGGCGGGCGGAAAAGAGACCCAGTACTTC
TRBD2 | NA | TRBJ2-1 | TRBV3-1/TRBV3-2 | CASSQTSGGYNEQFF | TGTGCCAGCAGCCAGACTAGCGGGGGATACAATGAGCAGTTCTTC
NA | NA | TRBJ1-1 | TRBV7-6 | CASSPQAGENTEAFF | TGTGCCAGCAGCCCCCAAGCAGGGGAGAACACTGAAGCTTTCTTT
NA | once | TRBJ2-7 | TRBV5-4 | CASHLFRDWGDEQYF | TGTGCCAGTCATCTTTTCCGGGACTGGGGGGACGAGCAGTACTTC
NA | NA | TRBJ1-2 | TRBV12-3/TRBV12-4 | CASKLLNYGYTF | TGTGCCAGCAAACTACTTAACTATGGCTACACCTTC
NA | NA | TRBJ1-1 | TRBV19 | CASSIRETDTEAFF | TGTGCCAGTAGTATCCGTGAGACAGACACTGAAGCTTTCTTT
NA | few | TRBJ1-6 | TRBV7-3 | CASSSSPGHRSSYNSPLHF | TGTGCCAGCAGCTCCTCTCCGGGACATAGAAGCTCCTATAATTCACCCCTCCACTTT
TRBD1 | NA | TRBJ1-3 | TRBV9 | CASSVGGQGSGNTIYF | TGTGCCAGCAGCGTAGGGGGACAGGGATCAGGAAACACCATATATTTT
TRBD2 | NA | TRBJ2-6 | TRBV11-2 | CASSRGGSGANVLTF | TGTGCCAGCAGCCGGGGGGGATCTGGGGCCAACGTCCTGACTTTC
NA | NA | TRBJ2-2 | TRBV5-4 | CASSLGTAGTGELFF | TGTGCCAGCAGCTTAGGCACAGCGGGCACCGGGGAGCTGTTTTTT
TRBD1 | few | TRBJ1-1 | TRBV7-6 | CASSLGTGQNTEAFF | TGTGCCAGCAGCTTGGGGACAGGGCAGAACACTGAAGCTTTCTTT
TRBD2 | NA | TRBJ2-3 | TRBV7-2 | CASSLASGTSDTQYF | TGTGCCAGCAGCTTAGCTAGCGGGACTTCAGATACGCAGTATTTT
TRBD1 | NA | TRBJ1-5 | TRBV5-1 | CASSLGTASNQPQHF | TGCGCCAGCAGCTTAGGGACAGCTAGCAATCAGCCCCAGCATTTT
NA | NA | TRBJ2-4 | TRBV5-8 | CASSLETGRQNIQYF | TGTGCCAGCAGCTTGGAAACCGGCAGGCAAAACATTCAGTACTTC
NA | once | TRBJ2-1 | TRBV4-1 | CASSHHRPDSPSYNEQFF | TGCGCCAGCAGCCACCATAGACCCGACAGCCCCTCCTACAATGAGCAGTTCTTC
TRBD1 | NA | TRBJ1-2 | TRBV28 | CASSPGQGVDYGYTF | TGTGCCAGCAGTCCGGGACAGGGGGTTGACTATGGCTACACCTTC
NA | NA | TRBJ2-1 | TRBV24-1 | CATSDLGGGSGKDAEQFF | TGTGCCACCAGTGATTTGGGTGGCGGTTCCGGGAAGGATGCTGAGCAGTTCTTC
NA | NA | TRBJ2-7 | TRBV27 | CASSLGDEQYF | TGTGCCAGCAGTTTGGGAGACGAGCAGTACTTC
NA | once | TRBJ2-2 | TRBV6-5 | CARGSSTGELFF | TGTGCCAGGGGGAGCTCAACCGGGGAGCTGTTTTTT
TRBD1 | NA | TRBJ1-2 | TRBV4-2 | CASSQETPTGGGMVGYTF | TGTGCCAGCAGCCAAGAGACCCCCACAGGGGGCGGGATGGTTGGCTACACCTTC
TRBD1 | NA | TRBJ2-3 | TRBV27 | CASSLAGQGAQYF | TGTGCCAGCAGTCTAGCCGGGCAGGGGGCCCAGTATTTT
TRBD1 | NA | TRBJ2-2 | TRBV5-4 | CASSSWDRVDYGELFF | TGTGCCAGCAGCTCTTGGGACAGGGTTGATTACGGGGAGCTGTTTTTT
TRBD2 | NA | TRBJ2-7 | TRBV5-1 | CASSLAGAGGGEQYF | TGCGCCAGCAGCTTGGCCGGGGCGGGGGGCGGCGAGCAGTACTTC
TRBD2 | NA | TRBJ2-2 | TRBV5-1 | CASSFSSGGDTGELFF | TGCGCCAGCAGCTTTTCTAGCGGGGGCGACACCGGGGAGCTGTTTTTT
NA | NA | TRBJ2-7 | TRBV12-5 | CASGLDSGYEQYF | TGTGCTAGTGGTTTGGACTCGGGTTACGAGCAGTACTTC
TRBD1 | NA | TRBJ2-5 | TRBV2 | CASSDVTGARETQYF | TGTGCCAGCAGTGATGTGACAGGGGCGAGGGAGACCCAGTACTTC
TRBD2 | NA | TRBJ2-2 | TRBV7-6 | CASSFWPLGTSGTGELFF | TGTGCCAGCAGCTTTTGGCCTCTCGGGACTAGCGGCACCGGGGAGCTGTTTTTT
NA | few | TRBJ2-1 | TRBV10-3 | CAISRDYNEQFF | TGTGCCATCAGCCGGGACTACAATGAGCAGTTCTTC